Below, one T cell receptor beta chain is given with its context. There is no known antigen for this receptor. No base quality values were provided; no much bigger clone lies one nucleotide off. The sample's time point label, in plain terms: after dendritic cell vaccination, including at tumor progression/relapse. Patients were selected on the basis of adequate residual fresh-frozen tumor tissue and more than two years of available survival data. Although molecular status otherwise differed among the glioblastoma patients, no patient had an isocitrate dehydrogenase mutation. PBMC collection took place before vaccination, two weeks after the third vaccination, and at tumor progression if progression occurred. The Qiagen DNeasy Blood extraction Kit was used for extraction of genomic DNA. TCRB CDR3 regions were amplified from around 2.1 ug genomic DNA, or all available DNA if less, using the immunoSEQ assay. The multiplex PCR employed 60 forward primers targeting TCR V beta segments and 13 reverse primers targeting J beta segments. To estimate the number of reads per starting template, synthetic control templates were added to each sample at limiting dilution. The Illumina HiSeq System generated sequencing reads of 87 bp. The authors' pipeline ran thus. PCR and sequencing errors were removed by a nearest neighbor algorithm that merged closely related sequences. TCR overlap was defined as the percentage of unique tumor TCR beta sequences that were also present in the same patient's peripheral blood. Here the immuneACCESS table is served through TCRdb, limited to in-frame sequences with V and J called. Missing clones are a known gap in these copies; in checked studies unresolved V genes cover under half, and the rest lacks a known reason. That table furnishes V, J and clone size, whereas the DNA furnished D and trimming. This sample comprises 20,000 or so clones, nearly 90% of them detected only once. Jointly, the top ten make up 2.5% to 3% of the sample.

The data derive from a study of glioma-infiltrating T cells after dendritic cell vaccination (dated by TCRdb to the mid-2010s). In the study overall: Of the roughly 15 glioblastoma patients in the cohort, all drawn from Phase I and II dendritic cell vaccination trials, 9 were newly diagnosed and 6 had recurrent disease. Between about 2002 and 2013, the patients were given dendritic cell vaccination pulsed with autologous tumor lysate. To make the vaccine, monocyte-derived dendritic cells were cultured for under eight days with IL-4 and GM-CSF and then pulsed overnight with autologous tumor lysate. Three intradermal dendritic cell vaccine injections were administered to patients at biweekly intervals in the arm below the axilla. Deep sequencing of TCR beta CDR3 regions was used to quantify tumor-infiltrating lymphocyte content and compare tumor and blood repertoires in dendritic cell-vaccinated glioblastoma patients. TCR sequencing metrics, including TIL content and tumor-blood repertoire overlap, were correlated with survival after dendritic cell vaccination.

Paper-wide results and their limitations: Higher estimated pretreatment TIL content predicted longer time to progression and overall survival after dendritic cell vaccination. The cohort was small and heterogeneous, with few patients having full blood and tumor sets and even fewer initial-recurrent tumor pairs. No direct relationship between TCR clonality and survival was found, suggesting a diverse polyclonal response may matter. The three-group TCR overlap response model was characterized as speculative, and prospective validation of the model was stated to be required.

According to the germline V gene (reference sequence), CDR1 reads LNHDA and CDR2 reads SQIVND. The CDR3 goes from the cysteine to the phenylalanine over 14 residues. The entry retains the CDR3 DNA only, 42 bases that are in frame from base 1. The germline ends are 10 bases apart after V is trimmed by 2 bases and J by 6 bases. Rearrangement joined TRBV19 to TRBJ2-2; matching of 5 bases hints at TRBD2 as the D gene. Sequences were derived from blood, sampled after dendritic cell vaccination. This receptor was obtained from a human donor with glioblastoma. The CDR3 here reads CASSIWRFAGELFF. In nucleotides, the sequence is TGTGCCAGTAGTATATGGAGGTTCGCCGGGGAGCTGTTTTTT.